Listed here is a single T cell receptor (beta chain). Germline V gives CDR1 SGHDN, CDR2 FVKESK. CDR3 length: 15 residues. Between the trimmed V and J ends, which lost 1 base and 5 bases, there was a span of 14 bases. Here immunoSEQ multiplex PCR was the method, and the copy in TCRdb shows in-frame clones only, minus some. The table shows about 210,000 clones, with less than 90% occurring only once. These data are taken from a study of blood T cell repertoires in COVID-19. In the study overall: Samples representing acute and convalescent COVID-19 were sourced from the United States, Italy and Spain. T cells, B-cell-depleted T cells, or PBMCs supplied cDNA or gDNA.

The sample taken for sequencing was peripheral blood. The clonotype originates from a man aged 70-80 years with acute or convalescent COVID-19. The chain carries TRBV14 and TRBJ1-2, with D possibly matching TRBD1 (5 bases). The CDR3: CASSQGLGQIYGYTF. CDR3 nucleotides: TGTGCCAGCAGCCAAGGTCTCGGACAAATTTATGGCTACACCTTC.